The sequence of this T cell receptor beta chain was determined in a study of blood T cell repertoires in COVID-19. At the level of the study: The United States, Italy and Spain were the sources of the acute and convalescent COVID-19 samples.

Some clones are missing from TCRdb's copy, which holds only in-frame ones; the method was immunoSEQ multiplex PCR. The sample includes approximately 110,000 clones, approximately 79% of them seen just once. Trimming took off 2 bases at V and 0 bases at J, with 7 bases between the two ends. The germline V gene encodes CDR1 MDHEN and CDR2 SYDVKM. This CDR3 region has 15 residues. The chain links TRBV28 to TRBJ1-4; D unclear. The sample was peripheral blood. The sequence was obtained from a man aged 65-85 years with active or convalescent COVID-19. The DNA for the CDR3 is TGTGCCAGCAGTTTAAGGAGGGCAACTAATGAAAAACTGTTTTTT. This translates into CASSLRRATNEKLFF.